This is a list of T cell receptor beta chains from one sample in a study of beta chain features in type 1 diabetes. Assay: immunoSEQ multiplex PCR; the TCRdb copy retains only in-frame clones and omits some. The profile shows 120,000 to 150,000 clones, 40% to 60% of them singletons. The material sequenced was Tregs from blood. These receptors were taken from a man younger than 35 in good health. Each CDR3 is given with its conserved first and last residue.

j_gene: TRBJ1-1; v_gene: TRBV5-1; CDR3aa: CASRAQGNTEAFF
j_gene: TRBJ2-3; v_gene: TRBV28; CDR3aa: CASSFRQGAMNTQYF
j_gene: TRBJ2-3; v_gene: TRBV6-5; CDR3aa: CASSYSAGGPTDTQYF
j_gene: TRBJ1-2; v_gene: TRBV9; CDR3aa: CASSPNEGYTF
j_gene: TRBJ2-3; v_gene: TRBV5-1; CDR3aa: CASSRRTGLAGGSGDTQYF
j_gene: TRBJ1-3; v_gene: TRBV7-9; CDR3aa: CASSLAGRGNTIYF
j_gene: TRBJ1-2; v_gene: TRBV5-1; CDR3aa: CASSLEQGYYGYTF
j_gene: TRBJ2-7; v_gene: TRBV7-6; CDR3aa: CASSVGVGTGPIYEQYF
j_gene: TRBJ2-5; v_gene: TRBV28; CDR3aa: CASSDTTGARETQYF
j_gene: TRBJ2-7; v_gene: TRBV30; CDR3aa: CAWGLLPGYEQYF
j_gene: TRBJ2-3; v_gene: TRBV2; CDR3aa: CASRKRGPGLPGGTQYF
j_gene: TRBJ1-1; v_gene: TRBV15; CDR3aa: CATSRTRESEAFF
j_gene: TRBJ2-7; v_gene: TRBV5-4; CDR3aa: CASSLGGTTSEQYF
j_gene: TRBJ2-5; v_gene: TRBV7-9; CDR3aa: CASSFPPVQETQYF
j_gene: TRBJ2-7; v_gene: TRBV19; CDR3aa: CASSDPGQSSYEQYF
j_gene: TRBJ1-5; v_gene: TRBV15; CDR3aa: CATSRLQNNQPQHF
j_gene: TRBJ2-6; v_gene: TRBV7-9; CDR3aa: CASSFPRDRSSSGANVLTF
j_gene: TRBJ1-5; v_gene: TRBV5-1; CDR3aa: CASSLARDSRGQPQHF
j_gene: TRBJ2-7; v_gene: TRBV7-2; CDR3aa: CASSWDRGGYEQYF
j_gene: TRBJ2-3; v_gene: TRBV7-2; CDR3aa: CASSLATSGSIGTQYF
j_gene: TRBJ1-1; v_gene: TRBV20-1; CDR3aa: CSARDYGLAFF
j_gene: TRBJ2-7; v_gene: TRBV7-2; CDR3aa: CASSSGGGLGEQYF
j_gene: TRBJ1-5; v_gene: TRBV7-9; CDR3aa: CASSPGQNNHRQHF
j_gene: TRBJ2-5; v_gene: TRBV6-5; CDR3aa: CASSIQETQYF
j_gene: TRBJ1-2; v_gene: TRBV29-1; CDR3aa: CSVSFQSRGYTF
j_gene: TRBJ2-1; v_gene: TRBV4-1; CDR3aa: CASSQDQRGVYNEQFF
j_gene: TRBJ2-1; v_gene: TRBV10-3; CDR3aa: CAIGDRGVDEQFF
j_gene: TRBJ2-7; v_gene: TRBV6-5; CDR3aa: CASSYSWASGYEQYF
j_gene: TRBJ2-4; v_gene: TRBV28; CDR3aa: CASTPDRARPIQYF
j_gene: TRBJ2-7; v_gene: TRBV7-3; CDR3aa: CASRRLAGGLYEQYF
j_gene: TRBJ2-3; v_gene: TRBV7-2; CDR3aa: CASSPYTDTQYF
j_gene: TRBJ2-5; v_gene: TRBV5-1; CDR3aa: CASSGLAGEGETQYF
j_gene: TRBJ2-5; v_gene: TRBV29-1; CDR3aa: CSAKRSPIPGETQYF
j_gene: TRBJ2-4; v_gene: TRBV5-4; CDR3aa: CASSQTSGGTIQYF
j_gene: TRBJ2-2; v_gene: TRBV7-2; CDR3aa: CASSRQRQENTGELFF
j_gene: TRBJ1-1; v_gene: TRBV5-1; CDR3aa: CASSLEHSNTEAFF
j_gene: TRBJ2-1; v_gene: TRBV5-1; CDR3aa: CASSKGGGSEQFF
j_gene: TRBJ1-6; v_gene: TRBV19; CDR3aa: CASSITVAENSPLHF
j_gene: TRBJ2-1; v_gene: TRBV7-2; CDR3aa: CASSPPGPNEQFF
j_gene: TRBJ1-1; v_gene: TRBV7-9; CDR3aa: CASSLVLSEAFF
j_gene: TRBJ2-1; v_gene: TRBV5-1; CDR3aa: CASSLTGHYNEQFF
j_gene: TRBJ1-2; v_gene: TRBV18; CDR3aa: CASSPGKGDYGYTF
j_gene: TRBJ2-1; v_gene: TRBV20-1; CDR3aa: CSARGPNEQFF
j_gene: TRBJ2-1; v_gene: TRBV19; CDR3aa: CASSMFAGTSGMNEQFF
j_gene: TRBJ2-3; v_gene: TRBV6-6; CDR3aa: CASSSGLATDTQYF
j_gene: TRBJ1-5; v_gene: TRBV28; CDR3aa: CASSLSGRPNQPQHF
j_gene: TRBJ1-4; v_gene: TRBV14; CDR3aa: CASSQWGRNEKLFF
j_gene: TRBJ1-2; v_gene: TRBV20-1; CDR3aa: CSAYQTEGYTF
j_gene: TRBJ1-1; v_gene: TRBV5-1; CDR3aa: CASMGQNTEAFF
j_gene: TRBJ1-2; v_gene: TRBV4-1; CDR3aa: CASSRQGDYGYTF
j_gene: TRBJ2-3; v_gene: TRBV5-4; CDR3aa: CASRTGLSTDTQYF
j_gene: TRBJ1-1; v_gene: TRBV6-6; CDR3aa: CASSYSRGTEAFF
j_gene: TRBJ1-2; v_gene: TRBV10-3; CDR3aa: CAISELPGTAYGYTF